This T cell receptor (beta chain) was captured in a study of lymphopenia after photon versus proton radiotherapy. Notes on the study in general: Larger post-nadir TCR diversity loss correlated inversely with survival in deceased patients. Better survival with proton therapy was suggested as possible, not demonstrated. After the lymphocyte nadir, photon-treated repertoires showed oligoclonal expansion, especially of CD8+ Temra cells. Photon-treated patients lost naive T cells and TCR diversity; proton-treated stayed stable.

Points on this clone: Its antigen is unidentified.

Sequencing used immunoSEQ multiplex PCR; TCRdb keeps in-frame clones, though not all of them. The sample holds 75,000 to 90,000 clones, about four fifths seen once. The origin of this receptor is a man aged 55 to 70 with pancreatic cancer. The sequencing used peripheral blood, collected from a patient treated with proton-based radiotherapy.

The CDR3 here is CASSVGTGGEQYF. CDR3 nucleotides: TGTGCCAGCAGCGTGGGGACAGGGGGCGAGCAGTACTTC. The V and J genes are TRBV9 and TRBJ2-7; 11 bases agree with TRBD1. Germline V CDR1 and CDR2: SGDLS, YYNGEE. This CDR3 is 13 amino acids long. With 2 bases clipped from V and 6 bases from J, the junction kept 1 base outside the gene matches. The variable domain in full, with the rest retrieved from reference TRBV9 and TRBJ2-7, is DSGVTQTPKHLITATGQRVTLRCSPRSGDLSVYWYQQSLDQGLQFLIQYYNGEERAKGNILERFSAQQFPDLHSELNLSSLELGDSALYFCASSVGTGGEQYFGPGTRLTVT.